A single sample is the source of the 17 T cell receptor beta chains below, sequenced in a study of cytomegalovirus exposure and HLA in healthy donors. The PCR was carried out with 60 Vbeta primers and 13 Jbeta primers. The data were produced by immunoSEQ multiplex PCR, yet TCRdb's version contains in-frame clones alone and is incomplete. This sample has 100,000 to 150,000 clones, with 70% to 90% found just once. Sequencing was performed on PBMCs. These receptors were collected from a boy younger than 18 in good health and CMV-seronegative.

This rearrangement joins TRBV5-5 to TRBJ1-2; D remains ambiguous. From germline, CDR1 is SGHKS and CDR2 YYEKEE (reference sequence). Trimming took 4 bases from V and 6 from J, leaving 13 bases between them. This CDR3 comprises 13 residues. CDR3 protein: CASSLSGGNGYTF. CDR3 DNA sequence: TGTGCCAGCAGCCTATCCGGAGGGAATGGCTACACCTTC.

The chain recombines TRBV2 with TRBJ2-7; D not resolved. CDR1 is SNHLY and CDR2 is FYNNEI in the germline V gene. V lost 4 bases and J 4 bases, leaving 17 bases between the germline ends. There are 15 residues in the CDR3. The CDR3 protein is CASSASTAKTYEQYF. In DNA, the CDR3 is TGTGCCAGCAGTGCTTCGACCGCAAAGACTTACGAGCAGTACTTC.

The chain recombines TRBV6-5 with TRBJ1-4, with D possibly TRBD1 on 5 matching bases. The V gene lost 6 bases and the J gene lost 8 bases, with 10 bases spanning the gap. The CDR3 is made up of 12 amino acids. Germline V CDR1 and CDR2: MNHEY, SVGAGI. The CDR3 loop reads CASSGRGEKLFF. CDR3 DNA sequence: TGTGCCAGCAGCGGTAGGGGCGAAAAACTGTTTTTT.

The gene calls are TRBV18 and TRBJ1-1, with a possible D match to TRBD1 (5 bases). The V end lost 2 bases, the J end lost 7 bases, and 11 bases lay between the germline ends. The CDR3 loop spans 13 amino acids. Germline V gene sequence: CDR1 KGHSH, CDR2 LQKENI. CDR3: CASSPVPGVEAFF. The CDR3 region has the DNA TGTGCCAGCTCACCAGTCCCGGGGGTTGAAGCTTTCTTT. The variable domain in full, with the rest retrieved from reference TRBV18 and TRBJ1-1, is NAGVMQNPRHLVRRRGQEARLRCSPMKGHSHVYWYRQLPEEGLKFMVYLQKENIIDESGMPKERFSAEFPKEGPSILRIQQVVRGDSAAYFCASSPVPGVEAFFGQGTRLTVV.

The chain couples TRBV14 to TRBJ2-7; the match to TRBD1 covers 7 bases. Germline CDR1 reads SGHDN; CDR2 reads FVKESK. The CDR3 sequence is 15 residues long. Trimming cost V 2 bases and J 1 base; bases outside gene matches: 5. The CDR3 nucleotides are TGTGCCAGCAGCCAAAATCCGACAGGGTCCTACGAGCAGTACTTC. Translated, it gives CASSQNPTGSYEQYF.

This clone has a handful of counts. The chain carries TRBV4-1 and TRBJ2-7; D unclear. The V end was cut by 4 bases, the J end by 0 bases, with 10 bases between. From germline, CDR1 is MGHRA and CDR2 YSYEKL. This CDR3 has 14 residues. The CDR3 nucleotides read TGCGCCAGCAGCCCCCAACAAAGCTCCTACGAGCAGTACTTC. This gives the protein CASSPQQSSYEQYF.

This chain uses TRBV4-3 with TRBJ2-3; 9 nucleotides match TRBD2. J was trimmed by 4 bases and V by 1 base; bases with no gene match: 3. Germline loops: CDR1 LGHNA, CDR2 YSLEER. This CDR3 comprises 15 residues. CDR3 nucleotide sequence: TGCGCCAGCAGCCAAGGGACTAGCGTCGCAGATACGCAGTATTTT. Amino acids: CASSQGTSVADTQYF.

The V call is TRBV7-6, the J call TRBJ2-7; D remains unclear. The CDR3 consists of 12 residues. V lost 1 base and J lost 5, with 6 bases in between. Germline V CDR1 and CDR2: SGHVS, FNYEAQ. CDR3 nucleotide sequence: TGTGCCAGCAGCTTAGAGCCCCACGAGCAGTACTTC. It translates to CASSLEPHEQYF.

The CDR3 DNA reads TGTGCCAGCAGACCGGGACAGCGATACGAGCAGTACTTC. Protein: CASRPGQRYEQYF. The rearrangement links TRBV7-9 to TRBJ2-7, with TRBD1 matching over 7 bases. V was pared by 6 bases and J by 4 bases, with 6 bases of the junction left unmatched. The germline V gene encodes CDR1 SEHNR and CDR2 FQNEAQ (reference sequence). The CDR3 covers 13 residues.

This chain links TRBV29-1 with TRBJ2-1; weak D call: TRBD1 (5 bases). CDR1 and CDR2 from the germline V gene are SQVTM and ANQGSEA. V shed 3 bases and J shed 0 bases, with 9 bases lying between them. The CDR3 runs 14 residues. The CDR3 reads CSVDGQGSYNEQFF. The CDR3 bases are TGCAGCGTTGATGGACAAGGCTCCTACAATGAGCAGTTCTTC.

The rearrangement uses TRBV6-4 and TRBJ2-2; the match to TRBD1 covers 8 bases. Germline-derived CDR1 and CDR2 are MRHNA and SNTAGT. The CDR3 covers 14 residues. The V gene end was trimmed by 8 bases and the J gene end by 4 bases; junction bases not matched to a gene: 6. CDR3 residues: CASGQGVSTGELFF. Here the CDR3 DNA reads TGTGCCAGCGGACAGGGAGTCAGCACCGGGGAGCTGTTTTTT.

The J gene is TRBJ1-1, the V gene TRBV18; D is undetermined. V lost 3 bases and J 3 bases, leaving 17 bases between the germline ends. CDR1 is KGHSH, CDR2 LQKENI, per germline. The CDR3 contains 16 residues. DNA for the CDR3: TGTGCCAGCTCACCCCAACTGCAGGAACGGTACACTGAAGCTTTCTTT. Residues: CASSPQLQERYTEAFF.

CDR3 in DNA: TGCGCCAGCAGCATACAGGGGACTAATGAAAAACTGTTTTTT. Translated, it gives CASSIQGTNEKLFF. The V call is TRBV5-1, the J call TRBJ1-4, with 7 bases that match TRBD1. The CDR3 runs to 14 residues. From germline, CDR1 is SGHRS and CDR2 YFSETQ. The V segment lost 4 bases and the J segment 2 bases; nucleotides outside the gene matches: 2.

The rearrangement joins TRBV10-1 to TRBJ2-5, with D tentatively TRBD1 (5 bases). The CDR3 totals 13 residues. V lost 6 bases, J lost 0 bases, and 8 bases lay in between. Germline CDR1 WNHNN, CDR2 SYGVQD (reference sequence). CDR3 region: CASSEQDQETQYF. CDR3 nucleotides: TGCGCCAGCAGCGAACAGGACCAAGAGACCCAGTACTTC.

V usage is TRBV23-1 and J usage is TRBJ2-7, with a tentative D call TRBD1 (6 bases). TRBV23-1 is labeled an ORF, and its function is uncertain. The germline V and J ends were trimmed by 6 bases and 0 bases, with 21 bases remaining between them. The CDR3 is 17 residues long. CDR3 region: CASSSSFRTEDSYEQYF. The CDR3 DNA sequence: TGCGCCAGCAGCTCCTCATTCCGGACAGAAGACTCCTACGAGCAGTACTTC.

The V and J genes are TRBV5-1 and TRBJ2-2, with a possible D match to TRBD2 (7 bases). Germline CDR1 is SGHRS and CDR2 is YFSETQ. The CDR3 length is 17 residues. V was clipped by 4 bases and J by 1 base, with 17 bases between them. CDR3 region: CASSDTGGLKNTGELFF. The CDR3 region has the DNA TGCGCCAGCAGCGACACCGGGGGGCTGAAGAACACCGGGGAGCTGTTTTTT.

This chain joins TRBV11-2 and TRBJ1-1, with 8 bases lining up with TRBD1. CDR3 length: 15 residues. Germline-derived CDR1 and CDR2 are SGHAT and FQNNGV. Trimming at V came to 5 bases and at J to 4 bases, leaving 9 bases not matched to a gene. As DNA, the CDR3 is TGTGCCAGCAGCCCCCTGGACAGGGACGGCACTGAAGCTTTCTTT. It translates to CASSPLDRDGTEAFF.